This T cell receptor beta chain originates from a study of T cells in Graves' hyperthyroidism and ophthalmopathy (dated by TCRdb to 2018 to 2020). Regarding the complete study: Peripheral blood was collected at initial diagnosis, before any treatment. The 100 discovery patients were divided at random into training and test sets in a 7:3 ratio. To identify distinguishing TCR V-J signatures, a discovery cohort of about 95 patients was used, comprising fewer than 45 with Graves' ophthalmopathy and about 59 with stable Graves' hyperthyroidism. The paper reports TCR Vbeta CDR3 sequencing of some 140 peripheral blood samples: approximately 41 ophthalmopathy, 75 to 80 hyperthyroidism and 17 progressor patients. After sampling, hyperthyroidism patients received methimazole starting at 30 mg daily, and ophthalmopathy patients received high-dose intravenous methylprednisolone. Prospective prediction of ophthalmopathy was tested in an independent validation cohort of fewer than 20 hyperthyroidism patients and 15 to 17 patients who later progressed to ophthalmopathy. In addition, the study compared T-cell repertoires in thyroid tissue and in blood from roughly six Graves' hyperthyroidism patients.

The CDR3 holds 16 amino acids from the cysteine to the phenylalanine. Just the 48-base CDR3 DNA is kept, in frame starting at base 1. The V end gives up 1 base and the J end 4 bases, leaving 8 bases in the junction not matched to a gene. CDR1 MDHEN and CDR2 SYDVKM were looked up in the germline V gene. General study outcomes and caveats: In cross-validation, a model built on a 13 V-J signature told ophthalmopathy apart from stable hyperthyroidism with over 85% sensitivity and roughly 82% specificity, and in testing the same model reached 80%/75%. Most expanded thyroid clonotypes (frequency above 0.001) were also found in blood, which suggests that blood repertoires may mirror thyroid immune responses. Sample size was not statistically predetermined, and investigators were not blinded to group allocation. In validation, the model predicted progression to ophthalmopathy a median of 6.5 months before onset, with approximately 71% sensitivity and about 72% specificity.

Graves' hyperthyroidism was defined as stable when no progression to ophthalmopathy occurred over 18 months of follow-up. Hyperthyroidism patients were aged 18 to 65 years and newly diagnosed, with disease duration of less than 2 months. The study excluded patients with uncontrolled infections, other autoimmune diseases, pregnancy or lactation. Diagnoses were established on the basis of clinical symptoms, serum thyroxine and TRAb, thyroid ultrasound, and orbital computed tomography. Ficoll-Paque density gradient centrifugation was used to isolate PBMCs from about 9.4 ml of fresh peripheral blood. Total RNA was extracted with Trizol reagent, and quality was checked on an Agilent 2100 Bioanalyzer. With regard to this clonotype: Its antigen is not yet known. Qualities for individual bases were not recorded, and no much larger clone is one base off.

The TCR beta CDR3 regions were amplified from the RNA transcripts. A first-round RT-PCR of the TCR CDR3 used the HTBI primer set with the Qiagen OneStep RT-PCR kit. Libraries were constructed in a second round of multiplex PCR, after which size selection and purification were carried out. Sequencing of the libraries was done on an Illumina HiSeq2000 using paired-end 100 bp reads. In the source study's methods: SOAPnuke was used to process the raw data, removing reads that contained adapters or uncalled bases, had a mean Phred below 15, or lacked an exact match to the constant primer or identifier. High-quality paired reads were merged with COPE v1.2.5, and unique nucleotide sequences were defined as clonotypes. MiTCR v1.1 was used to align clonotypes to the IMGT TRBV, TRBD and TRBJ reference segments. The analysis included only V-J combinations with a frequency above 0.0001, which together covered more than 98% of the repertoires. A TCS score was defined as the ratio between F50 (clonal expansion) and ExV (chaos), using BLOSUM62-based TCRdist between CDR3 peptides within each V-J. Welch's t-statistics and random forest reduced roughly 530 V-J features to some 14, which were used in a naive Bayes classifier (R e1071). TCRdb reworked the public reads: Q25 trimming with fastp, MiXCR clone assembly, productive beta chains retained. Every distinct CDR3 protein forms one entry, paired with its most common genes and DNA. These V and J calls rely on TCRdb rather than the paper's analysis. Present in this sample are 550,000 to 800,000 distinct CDR3 sequences, about 15% of which were seen just once. Approximately 8.4% of the sample is taken by the ten largest.

This receptor was taken from a young man with Graves' hyperthyroidism. The sequenced sample consisted of blood. The rearranged segments are TRBV28 and TRBJ2-7; 9 central bases correspond to TRBD1. CDR3 reads: CASSLSPTGGGYEQYF. In nucleotides, the sequence is TGTGCCAGCAGTTTATCCCCCACAGGGGGCGGGTACGAGCAGTACTTC. Beyond the CDR3, the reference TRBV28 and TRBJ2-7 genes provide the residues; the full variable domain reads: DVKVTQSSRYLVKRTGEKVFLECVQDMDHENMFWYRQDPGLGLRLIYFSYDVKMKEKGDIPEGYSVSREKKERFSLILESASTNQTSMYLCASSLSPTGGGYEQYFGPGTRLTVT.